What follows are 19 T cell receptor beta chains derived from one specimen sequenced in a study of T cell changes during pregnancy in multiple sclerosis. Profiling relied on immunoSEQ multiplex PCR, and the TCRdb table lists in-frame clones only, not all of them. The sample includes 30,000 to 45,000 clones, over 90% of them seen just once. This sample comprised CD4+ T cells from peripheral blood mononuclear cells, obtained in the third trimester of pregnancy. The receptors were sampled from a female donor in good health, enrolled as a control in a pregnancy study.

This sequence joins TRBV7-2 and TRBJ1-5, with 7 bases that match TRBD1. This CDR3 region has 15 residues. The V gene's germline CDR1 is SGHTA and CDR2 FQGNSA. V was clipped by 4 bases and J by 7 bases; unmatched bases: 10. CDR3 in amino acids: CASSSKTGFGQPQHF. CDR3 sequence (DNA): TGTGCCAGCAGCTCAAAGACAGGGTTCGGGCAGCCCCAGCATTTT.

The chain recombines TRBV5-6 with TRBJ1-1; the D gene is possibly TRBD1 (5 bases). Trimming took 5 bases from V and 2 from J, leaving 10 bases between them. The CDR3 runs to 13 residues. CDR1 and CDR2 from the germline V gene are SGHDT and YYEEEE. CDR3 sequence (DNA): TGTGCCAGCAGTTGGGGCGGAAACACTGAAGCTTTCTTT. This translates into CASSWGGNTEAFF. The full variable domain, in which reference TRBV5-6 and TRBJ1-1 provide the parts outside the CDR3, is DAGVTQSPTHLIKTRGQQVTLRCSPKSGHDTVSWYQQALGQGPQFIFQYYEEEERQRGNFPDRFSGHQFPNYSSELNVNALLLGDSALYLCASSWGGNTEAFFGQGTRLTVV.

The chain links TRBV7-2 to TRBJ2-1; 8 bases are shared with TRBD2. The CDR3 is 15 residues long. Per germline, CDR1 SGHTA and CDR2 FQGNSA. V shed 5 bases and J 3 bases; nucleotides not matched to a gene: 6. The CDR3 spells CASSAAGALYNEQFF. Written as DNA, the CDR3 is TGTGCCAGCAGCGCAGCGGGGGCCCTCTACAATGAGCAGTTCTTC.

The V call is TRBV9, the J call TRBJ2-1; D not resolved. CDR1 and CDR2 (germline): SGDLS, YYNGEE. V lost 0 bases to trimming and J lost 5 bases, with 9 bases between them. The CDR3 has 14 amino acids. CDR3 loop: CASSVDRLNNEQFF. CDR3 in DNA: TGTGCCAGCAGCGTAGATCGACTGAACAATGAGCAGTTCTTC. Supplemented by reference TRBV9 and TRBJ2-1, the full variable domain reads DSGVTQTPKHLITATGQRVTLRCSPRSGDLSVYWYQQSLDQGLQFLIQYYNGEERAKGNILERFSAQQFPDLHSELNLSSLELGDSALYFCASSVDRLNNEQFFGPGTRLTVL.

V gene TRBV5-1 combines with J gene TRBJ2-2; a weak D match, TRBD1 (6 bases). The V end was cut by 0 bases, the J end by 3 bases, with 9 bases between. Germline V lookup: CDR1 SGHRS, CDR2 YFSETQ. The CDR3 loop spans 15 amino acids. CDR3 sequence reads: CASSLAGADTGELFF. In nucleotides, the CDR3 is TGCGCCAGCAGCTTGGCAGGGGCGGACACCGGGGAGCTGTTTTTT.

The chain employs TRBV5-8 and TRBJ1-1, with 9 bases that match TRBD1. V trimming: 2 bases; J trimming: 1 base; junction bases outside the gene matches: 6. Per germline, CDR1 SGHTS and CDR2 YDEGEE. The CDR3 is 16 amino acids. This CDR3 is CASSFSDRGGNTEAFF. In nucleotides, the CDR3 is TGTGCCAGCAGCTTCTCGGACAGGGGAGGGAACACTGAAGCTTTCTTT.

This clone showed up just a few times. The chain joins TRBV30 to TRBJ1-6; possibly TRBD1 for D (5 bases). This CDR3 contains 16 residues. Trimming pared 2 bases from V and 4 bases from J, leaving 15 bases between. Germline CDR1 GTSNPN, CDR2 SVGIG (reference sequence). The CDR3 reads CAWSPLGGTYNSPLHF. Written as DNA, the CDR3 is TGTGCCTGGAGTCCCCTCGGAGGGACGTATAATTCACCCCTCCACTTT.

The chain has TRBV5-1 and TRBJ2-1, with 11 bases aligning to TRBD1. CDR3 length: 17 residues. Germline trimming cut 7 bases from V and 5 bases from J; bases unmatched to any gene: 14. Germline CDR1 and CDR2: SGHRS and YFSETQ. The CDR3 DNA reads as TGCGCCAGCCCCGTGCCGGGGGGGGGACAGGGGGACAATGAGCAGTTCTTC. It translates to CASPVPGGGQGDNEQFF.

The CDR3 sequence is CASSYAPRGTETQYF. Written as DNA, the CDR3 is TGTGCCAGCAGTTACGCCCCCAGGGGCACTGAGACCCAGTACTTC. The chain recombines TRBV6-5 with TRBJ2-5, with D possibly TRBD1 on 6 matching bases. The germline V gene encodes CDR1 MNHEY and CDR2 SVGAGI. The ends were cut back, 2 bases at V and 5 bases at J, with 15 bases in the middle. This CDR3 has 15 residues.

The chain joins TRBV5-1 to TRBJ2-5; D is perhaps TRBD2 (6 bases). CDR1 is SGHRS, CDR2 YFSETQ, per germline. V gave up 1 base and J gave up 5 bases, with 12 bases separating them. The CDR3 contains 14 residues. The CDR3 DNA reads TGCGCCAGCAGCTTGTCTCCGGGGAGGGAGACCCAGTACTTC. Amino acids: CASSLSPGRETQYF.

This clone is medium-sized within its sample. The CDR3 DNA sequence: TGCGCCAGCAGCCAAGCTACTGACAGGGATCTGTTTTTT. It codes for CASSQATDRDLFF. This chain uses TRBV4-1 with TRBJ1-4; 7 bases match TRBD1. Trimming took 1 base from V and 14 from J; bases not matched to a gene: 7. The germline gives CDR1 MGHRA, CDR2 YSYEKL. CDR3 size: 13 residues.

CDR3 bases: TGTGCCAGTAGTATTGGGGGGGCGTCTCGGGAGCAGTTCTTC. It yields the protein CASSIGGASREQFF. The chain combines TRBV19 with TRBJ2-1; a possible D gene is TRBD2 (7 bases). CDR3 length equals 14 residues. The germline V gene has CDR1 LNHDA and CDR2 SQIVND (reference sequence). V was shortened by 3 bases and J by 10 bases, with 16 bases between the two germline ends.

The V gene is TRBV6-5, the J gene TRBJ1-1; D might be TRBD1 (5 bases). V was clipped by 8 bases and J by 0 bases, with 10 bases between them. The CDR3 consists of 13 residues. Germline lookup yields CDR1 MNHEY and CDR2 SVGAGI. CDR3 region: CASLGAMNTEAFF. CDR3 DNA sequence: TGTGCCAGCTTAGGGGCAATGAACACTGAAGCTTTCTTT.

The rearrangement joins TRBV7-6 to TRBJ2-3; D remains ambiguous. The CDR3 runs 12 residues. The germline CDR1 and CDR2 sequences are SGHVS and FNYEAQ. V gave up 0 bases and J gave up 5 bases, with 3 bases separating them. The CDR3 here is CASSLARDTQYF. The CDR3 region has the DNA TGTGCCAGCAGCTTAGCCCGAGATACGCAGTATTTT.

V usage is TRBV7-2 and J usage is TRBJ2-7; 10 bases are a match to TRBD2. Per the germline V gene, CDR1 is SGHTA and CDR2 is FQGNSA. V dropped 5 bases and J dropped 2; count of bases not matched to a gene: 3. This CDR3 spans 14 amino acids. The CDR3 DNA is TGTGCCAGCAGCCCAACTAGCGGGACCTACGAGCAGTACTTC. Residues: CASSPTSGTYEQYF.

CDR3 amino acids: CASSTESSGEVKTQYF. CDR3 sequence (DNA): TGTGCCAGCAGCACTGAGAGTAGTGGGGAGGTAAAGACCCAGTACTTC. V and J are TRBV5-5 and TRBJ2-5; D is possibly TRBD2 (6 bases). This CDR3 is built from 16 residues. Germline CDR1 and CDR2: SGHKS and YYEKEE (reference sequence). Trimming removed 4 bases at V and 6 bases at J, with 22 bases between. The entire variable domain, with the rest obtained from reference TRBV5-5 and TRBJ2-5, is as follows: DAGVTQSPTHLIKTRGQQVTLRCSPISGHKSVSWYQQVLGQGPQFIFQYYEKEERGRGNFPDRFSARQFPNYSSELNVNALLLGDSALYLCASSTESSGEVKTQYFGPGTRLLVL.

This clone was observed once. In nucleotides, the CDR3 is TGTGCCAGCAGCCTTGTAGGACAGGGCTTTACCTACGAGCAGTACTTC. This translates into CASSLVGQGFTYEQYF. The rearrangement links TRBV4-2 to TRBJ2-7; TRBD1 matches 8 bases. The CDR3 has 16 residues. Trimming at V came to 4 bases and at J to 2 bases, leaving 10 bases not matched to a gene. CDR1 is LGHNA and CDR2 is YNFKEQ in the germline V gene.

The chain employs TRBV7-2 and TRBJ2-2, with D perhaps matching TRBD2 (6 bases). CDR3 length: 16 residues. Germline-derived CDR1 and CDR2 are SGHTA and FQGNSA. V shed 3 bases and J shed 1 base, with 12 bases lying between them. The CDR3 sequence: CASSLGSSGNTGELFF. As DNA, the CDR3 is TGTGCCAGCAGCTTGGGAAGTAGCGGGAACACCGGGGAGCTGTTTTTT.

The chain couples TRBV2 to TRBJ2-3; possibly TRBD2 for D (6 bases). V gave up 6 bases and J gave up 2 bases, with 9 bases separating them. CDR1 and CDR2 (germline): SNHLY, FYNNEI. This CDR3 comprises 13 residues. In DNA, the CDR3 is TGTGCCAGCAGGCGGGACCCCACAGATACGCAGTATTTT. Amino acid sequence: CASRRDPTDTQYF.